Detailed here is one T cell receptor beta chain. Its binding antigen is unknown. The record has no base qualities; no much larger clone is one base away. The library was generated by multiplex PCR. TCRdb shows the sequencer as Illumina HiSeq 4000. To build TCR beta libraries, CDR3 regions were amplified by Arm-PCR using iRepertoire HTBI primers. Before sequencing, the PCR products went through gel purification. Concerning the study's data processing: Gene usage analysis of CDR3 amino acid clonotypes used the approximately 62 TRBV and around 13 TRBJ segments found across samples. Filtered high-quality paired reads were merged into contigs using COPE and FqMerger. Contigs were aligned with BLAST to IMGT TRBV, TRBD and TRBJ reference genes, and CDR3 was defined per IMGT. Highly expanded clones were defined as clonotypes with a frequency above 0.1%. Shannon entropy was used to measure repertoire diversity, and the Gini coefficient was used to measure V-J evenness. A clonotype found in more than one individual was treated as public. TCRdb handled the public reads itself, with Q25 trimming in fastp and clone calling in MiXCR, and kept productive beta chains. Each CDR3 protein appears once, grouped with its most common genes and DNA. The V and J calls were determined by TCRdb, not by the authors. The sample profile shows 400,000 to 500,000 distinct CDR3 sequences; less than 15% of them were found once. The top ten clonotypes cover about 15% of the sample.

CDR1 and CDR2 were assigned from the germline V gene as KGHDR and SFDVKD. V is cut back by 3 bases and J by 2 bases, with 7 bases in the junction unmatched. Counted from cysteine to phenylalanine, this CDR3 has 17 amino acids. The DNA shown is the 51-base CDR3, in frame from base 1. These data belong to a study of regulatory T cells in long-lasting Graves disease (dated by TCRdb to 2020 to 2022). Regarding the research as a whole: Antithyroid drugs had been taken for less than 3 months by newly diagnosed Graves' disease patients. Persistent Graves' disease patients were compared with newly diagnosed Graves' disease patients by peripheral blood TCR sequencing and RNA sequencing. The study took place in China and was registered as a clinical trial. A total of 35 or so samples underwent TCR sequencing: about 13 from persistent and some 20 from newly diagnosed Graves' disease patients.

The time point label for this specimen denotes: newly diagnosed GD, antithyroid drugs for less than 3 months. For both TCR sequencing and RNA sequencing, RNA was extracted from PBMCs using TRIzol. The diagnosis of Graves' disease followed American Thyroid Association guidelines. Patients were recruited from an endocrinology department in Xi'an, China. Each patient gave 7 to 9.5 milliliters of peripheral blood, collected in an EDTA anticoagulant tube. Ficoll Paque Plus density gradient separation was used to isolate PBMCs, and no additional T cell sorting was done. An Agilent 2100 Bioanalyzer and agarose gel were used to check RNA quality, while a NanoDrop 2000 measured RNA concentration. Study-level results and caveats: The authors noted that the small sample size was a limitation that may lower accuracy. Sequencing and analysis were limited to the TCR beta chain. Persistent disease showed preferential use of TRBV28, TRBJ1-2 and TRBJ2-5, whereas newly diagnosed disease favored TRBV20-1 and TRBJ2-1. Patients with persistent disease shared more public clonotypes (about 2,900) than newly diagnosed patients did (966). Persistent Graves' disease patients showed lower TCR Shannon entropy and fewer highly expanded clones than newly diagnosed patients, suggesting clonal expansion. Only peripheral blood was studied, because thyroid tissue, the primary lesion, was inaccessible.

This same sample was also part of a study on T cells in Graves' hyperthyroidism and ophthalmopathy. The second study's authors report: Stable Graves' hyperthyroidism was defined as no progression to ophthalmopathy during 18 months of follow-up. Hyperthyroidism patients were aged 18 to 65 years and newly diagnosed, with disease duration of less than 2 months. Exclusion was applied to patients with uncontrolled infections, other autoimmune diseases, pregnancy or lactation. Diagnoses were based on clinical symptoms, serum thyroxine and TRAb, thyroid ultrasound and orbital computed tomography. The first round of RT-PCR for the TCR CDR3 was performed with the HTBI primer set and the Qiagen OneStep RT-PCR kit. Most expanded thyroid clonotypes (frequency above 0.001) were also detected in blood, a finding suggesting that blood repertoires may reflect thyroid immune responses. A 13 V-J signature model separated ophthalmopathy from stable hyperthyroidism, with approximately 87% sensitivity and roughly 81% specificity in cross-validation and 80%/75% in testing. During validation, the model predicted progression to ophthalmopathy a median of approximately 6.5 months ahead of onset, with around 71% sensitivity and 72.22% specificity. To identify distinguishing TCR V-J signatures, a discovery cohort of around 100 patients was used, comprising roughly 45 with Graves' ophthalmopathy and around 57 with stable Graves' hyperthyroidism. Prospective prediction of ophthalmopathy was tested in an independent validation cohort consisting of 18 hyperthyroidism patients and some 17 patients who later progressed to ophthalmopathy. The 100 discovery patients were divided at random into training and test sets in a 7:3 ratio. In several Graves' hyperthyroidism patients, the study also compared T-cell repertoires from thyroid tissue with T-cell repertoires from blood. Once sampling was done, hyperthyroidism patients were given methimazole at a starting dose of 30 mg daily, whereas ophthalmopathy patients were given high-dose intravenous methylprednisolone. A second multiplex PCR round built the libraries, followed by size selection and purification. The libraries were sequenced on an Illumina HiSeq2000 using paired-end 100 bp reads. SOAPnuke was used to process the raw data, throwing out any read that contained adapters or uncalled bases, had a mean Phred below 15, or lacked an exact constant-primer or identifier match. COPE v1.2.5 was used to merge high-quality paired reads, and clonotypes were defined as unique nucleotide sequences. MiTCR v1.1 was used to align the clonotypes against IMGT TRBV, TRBD and TRBJ reference segments. The analysis was restricted to V-J combinations with a frequency above 0.0001, which together covered 99% to 99.2% of the repertoires. A TCS score was defined as the ratio between F50 (clonal expansion) and ExV (chaos), using BLOSUM62-based TCRdist between CDR3 peptides within each V-J. Welch's t-statistics and random forest reduced around 550 V-J features to fewer than 15, which were used in a naive Bayes classifier (R e1071). Sample size was not statistically predetermined, and investigators were not blinded to group allocation. The paper describes TCR Vbeta CDR3 sequencing of roughly 130 peripheral blood samples, made up of 43 ophthalmopathy patients, 70 to 80 hyperthyroidism patients and 17 progressor patients.

The starting material was peripheral blood mononuclear cells (PBMCs), obtained at new diagnosis, from a patient treated with antithyroid drugs. The source of this sequence is a woman aged 45 to 65 with Graves disease. Donor details come from another sample of the same person, matched by shared clones. Recombination connected TRBV24-1 to TRBJ2-3; the central 10 bases match TRBD2. The nucleotide sequence is given as TGTGCCACCAGTGATCACCGGAGCGGGAGGGCCACAGATACGCAGTATTTT. It specifies CATSDHRSGRATDTQYF.